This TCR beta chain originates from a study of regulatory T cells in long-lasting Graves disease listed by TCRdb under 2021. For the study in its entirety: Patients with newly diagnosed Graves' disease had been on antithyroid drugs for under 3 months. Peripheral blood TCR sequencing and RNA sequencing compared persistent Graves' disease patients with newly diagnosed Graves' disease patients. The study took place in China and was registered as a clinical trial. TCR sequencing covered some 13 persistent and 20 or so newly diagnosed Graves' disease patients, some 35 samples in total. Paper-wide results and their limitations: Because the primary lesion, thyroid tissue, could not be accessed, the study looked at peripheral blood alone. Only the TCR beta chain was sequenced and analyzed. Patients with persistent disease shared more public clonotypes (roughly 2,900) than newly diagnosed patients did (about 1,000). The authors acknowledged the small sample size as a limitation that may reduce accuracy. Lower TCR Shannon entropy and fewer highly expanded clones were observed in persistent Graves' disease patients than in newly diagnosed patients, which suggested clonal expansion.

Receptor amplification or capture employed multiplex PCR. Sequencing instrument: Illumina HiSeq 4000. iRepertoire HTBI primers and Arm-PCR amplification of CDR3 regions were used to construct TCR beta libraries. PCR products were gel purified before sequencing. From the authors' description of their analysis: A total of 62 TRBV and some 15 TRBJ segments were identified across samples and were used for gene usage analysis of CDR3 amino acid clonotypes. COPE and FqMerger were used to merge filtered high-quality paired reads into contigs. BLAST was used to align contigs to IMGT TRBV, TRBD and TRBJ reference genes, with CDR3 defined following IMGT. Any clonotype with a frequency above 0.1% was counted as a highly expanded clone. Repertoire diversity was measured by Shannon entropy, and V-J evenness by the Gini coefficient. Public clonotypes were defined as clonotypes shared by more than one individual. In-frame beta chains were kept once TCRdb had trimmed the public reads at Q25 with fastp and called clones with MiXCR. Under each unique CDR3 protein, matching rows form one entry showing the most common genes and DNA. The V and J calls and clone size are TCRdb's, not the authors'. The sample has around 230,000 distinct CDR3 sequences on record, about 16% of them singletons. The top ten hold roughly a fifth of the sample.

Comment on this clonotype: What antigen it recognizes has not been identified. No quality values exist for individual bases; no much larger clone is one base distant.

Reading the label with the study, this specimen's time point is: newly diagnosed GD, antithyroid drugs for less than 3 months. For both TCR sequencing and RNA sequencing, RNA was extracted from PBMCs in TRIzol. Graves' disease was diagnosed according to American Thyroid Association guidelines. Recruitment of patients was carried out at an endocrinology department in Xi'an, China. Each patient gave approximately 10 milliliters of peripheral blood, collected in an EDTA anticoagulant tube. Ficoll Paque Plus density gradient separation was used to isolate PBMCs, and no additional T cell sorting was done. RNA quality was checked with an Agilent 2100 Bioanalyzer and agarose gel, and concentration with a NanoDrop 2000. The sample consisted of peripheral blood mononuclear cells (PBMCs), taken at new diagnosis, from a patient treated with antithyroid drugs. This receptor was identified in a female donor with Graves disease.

The sequence in DNA is TGTGCCAGCTCTGACAAGGTATTACAAGAGACCCAGTACTTC. It translates as CASSDKVLQETQYF. The chain couples TRBV7-9 to TRBJ2-5, with the D gene call left open. V loses 8 bases, J loses 2 bases, and the germline ends lie 15 bases apart. Spanning cysteine to phenylalanine, the CDR3 consists of 14 amino acids. Kept here is only the CDR3 DNA, which spans 42 bases and is read in frame from base 1. CDR1 and CDR2 are read off the germline V gene (reference sequence) as SEHNR and FQNEAQ. The CDR3, completed at both ends by the reference TRBV7-9 and TRBJ2-5 genes, gives the full variable domain DTGVSQNPRHKITKRGQNVTFRCDPISEHNRLYWYRQTLGQGPEFLTYFQNEAQLEKSRLLSDRFSAERPKGSFSTLEIQRTEQGDSAMYLCASSDKVLQETQYFGPGTRLLVL.